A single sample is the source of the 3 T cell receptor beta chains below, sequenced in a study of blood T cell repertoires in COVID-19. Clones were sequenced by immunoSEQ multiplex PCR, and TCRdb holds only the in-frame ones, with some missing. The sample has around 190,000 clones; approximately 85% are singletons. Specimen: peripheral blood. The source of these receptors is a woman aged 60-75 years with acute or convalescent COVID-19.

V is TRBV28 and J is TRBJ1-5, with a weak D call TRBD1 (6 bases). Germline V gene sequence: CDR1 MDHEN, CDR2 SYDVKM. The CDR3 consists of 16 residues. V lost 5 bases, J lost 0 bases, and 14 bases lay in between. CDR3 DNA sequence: TGTGCCAGCAGTCCGGACAGTGGGTATAGCAATCAGCCCCAGCATTTT. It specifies CASSPDSGYSNQPQHF.

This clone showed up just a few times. The CDR3 coding sequence is TGTGCCAGCGCCCGGTTGGGGGCCAATCAGCCCCAGCATTTT. Protein product: CASARLGANQPQHF. The V and J genes are TRBV27 and TRBJ1-5; possible D gene TRBD1, 6 bases. The CDR3 length is 14 residues. Germline-derived CDR1 and CDR2 are MNHEY and SMNVEV (reference sequence). With 8 bases removed from V and 3 bases from J, the gap between germline ends came to 14 bases.

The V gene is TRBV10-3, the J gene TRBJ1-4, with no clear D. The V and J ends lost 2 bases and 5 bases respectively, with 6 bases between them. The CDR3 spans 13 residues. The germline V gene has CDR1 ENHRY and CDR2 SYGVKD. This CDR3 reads CAISEGQNEKLFF. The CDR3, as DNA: TGTGCCATCAGTGAGGGGCAGAATGAAAAACTGTTTTTT.